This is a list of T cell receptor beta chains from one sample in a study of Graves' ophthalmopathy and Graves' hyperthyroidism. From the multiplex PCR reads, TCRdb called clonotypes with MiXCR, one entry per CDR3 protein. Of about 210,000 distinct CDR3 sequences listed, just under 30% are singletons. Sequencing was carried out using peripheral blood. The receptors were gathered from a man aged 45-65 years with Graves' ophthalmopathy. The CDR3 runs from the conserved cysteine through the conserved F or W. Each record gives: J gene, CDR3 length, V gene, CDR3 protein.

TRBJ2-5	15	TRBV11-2	CASSLEGFGQETQYF
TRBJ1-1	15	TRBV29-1	CSVGRAGPSNTEAFF
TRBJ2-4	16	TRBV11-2	CASSEGQGTAKNIQYF
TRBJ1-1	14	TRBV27	CASSPGDRYTEAFF
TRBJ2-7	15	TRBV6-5	CASRGTSGGSYEQYF
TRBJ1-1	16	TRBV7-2	CASSGGRGSRNTEVFF
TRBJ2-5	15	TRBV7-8	CASSSSGSPQETQYF
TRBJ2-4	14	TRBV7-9	CASSLVGPKNIQYF
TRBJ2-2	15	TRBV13	CASSPRGENTGELFF
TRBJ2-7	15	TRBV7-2	CASSSSGTSSYEQYF
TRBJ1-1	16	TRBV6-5	CASSYGTGGAYIEAFF
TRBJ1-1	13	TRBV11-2	CASSLIQGTEAFF
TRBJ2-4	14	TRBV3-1	CASQGPPPKNIQYF
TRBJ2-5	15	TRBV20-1	CSALGLAGIEETQYF
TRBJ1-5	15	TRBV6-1	CASSEQQEHNQPQHF
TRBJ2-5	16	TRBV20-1	CSARDQREGLKETQYF
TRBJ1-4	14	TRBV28	CASSSGQGREKLFF
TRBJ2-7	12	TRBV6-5	CASQVSRYEQYF
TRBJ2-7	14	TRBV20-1	CSANPSGSGYEQYF
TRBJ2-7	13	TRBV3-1	CASSQDSPYEQYF
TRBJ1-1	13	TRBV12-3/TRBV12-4	CASSLRTPAQAFF
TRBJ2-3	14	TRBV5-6	CASSLTGYTDTQYF
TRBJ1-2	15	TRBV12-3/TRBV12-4	CASSLVERLFHGYTF
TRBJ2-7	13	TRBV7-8	CASSPPRRDEQYF
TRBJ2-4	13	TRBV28	CASSPTGSSIQYF
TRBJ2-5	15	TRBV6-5	CASSYSSSGAETQYF